This T cell receptor beta chain appears in the sequencing data of a study of shared clonotypes between healthy human individuals. Looking at the study overall: Aged between 18 and 49, the donors were two women and a few men.

The CDR3 has 12 amino acids. Germline V gene lookup returns CDR1 SQVTM and CDR2 ANQGSEA. The V end lost 6 bases, the J end lost 5 bases, and 13 bases lay between the germline ends. The authors split each subset's genomic DNA evenly across several immunoSEQ plates. Authors' analysis steps: ImmunoSEQ gave junction-only sequences without quality scores, so filtering differed. Here immunoSEQ multiplex PCR was the method, and the copy in TCRdb shows in-frame clones only, minus some. Clone size and the V and J calls come from that table; the DNA yielded D and trimming. The sample shows about 1 million clones, 75% to 85% of them seen only once. It was into CD45RA+ naive and CD45RA-negative memory subsets that the CD4+ cells were split.

Sequencing was performed on memory CD4+ T cells from PBMCs. Subset in this sample: CD45RA-negative fraction. The sequence derives from a man between 18 and 29 years old in good health. Some clones in this sample may be carry-over from other donors' samples. This chain links TRBV29-1 with TRBJ2-5, with a weak D call TRBD1 (6 bases). The CDR3 here is CSVNRASETQYF. CDR3 nucleotide sequence: TGCAGCGTGAACAGGGCGAGCGAGACCCAGTACTTC. The variable domain in full, completed from reference TRBV29-1 and TRBJ2-5, reads SAVISQKPSRDICQRGTSLTIQCQVDSQVTMMFWYRQQPGQSLTLIATANQGSEATYESGFVIDKFPISRPNLTFSTLTVSNMSPEDSSIYLCSVNRASETQYFGPGTRLLVL.